This T cell receptor beta chain was sequenced during a study of T cells in Graves' hyperthyroidism and ophthalmopathy. Overall study context: Once the initial diagnosis was made, peripheral blood was obtained before any treatment.

V lost 0 bases and J lost 4, with 33 bases in between. Looked up from germline, CDR1 is MDHEN and CDR2 is SYDVKM. This CDR3 has 22 residues. Study-wide points: Ophthalmopathy and stable hyperthyroidism were told apart by a 13 V-J model. Most thyroid-expanded clonotypes above 0.001 were also found in blood.

This clonotype was picked up a small number of times. Its antigen is not known. Template material for amplifying TCR beta CDR3 regions consisted of RNA transcripts. The study used the HTBI primer set for a first-round RT-PCR of the TCR CDR3. TCRdb independently ran MiXCR on the multiplex PCR reads; one entry per CDR3 protein. This table holds under 350,000 distinct CDR3 sequences, about 21% found once. Patients aged 18 to 65 had newly diagnosed hyperthyroidism that had lasted under 2 months. This receptor was identified in a woman in her fifties or sixties with Graves' hyperthyroidism. Sequenced material: blood. The chain carries TRBV28 and TRBJ1-1, with unresolved D. CDR3 sequence (DNA): TGTGCCAGCAGTTTATGGAACGGGATACCAAGAAGGTTTTCTGGTGGAGCCACTGAAGCTTTCTTT. Its translation is CASSLWNGIPRRFSGGATEAFF.